This T cell receptor beta chain came from a study of beta chain features in type 1 diabetes. Study-level findings and limits: People with Type 1 diabetes carried modestly yet significantly shorter TCRB CDR3s in all four CD4+ subsets. Type 1 diabetes patients had VDJ junctions that carried fewer insertions and more deletions. cDNA-based sequencing might over-represent cells highly expressing TCR.

This clone has more than one count but fewer than ten. Its antigen is undetermined. V was pared by 3 bases and J by 3 bases, with 9 bases between. The CDR3 has 14 residues. The germline CDR1 and CDR2 sequences are KGHSH and LQKENI. Isolated RNA was reverse transcribed in full, so expressed TCRB transcripts were sequenced. Around 4 million reads per sample were averaged for naive, central memory and regulatory samples. Sequencing was performed with immunoSEQ multiplex PCR; in TCRdb, only in-frame clones are kept and a portion is missing. The sample consists of around 600,000 clones, around 11% of them appearing once.

This receptor was obtained from a man younger than 45 with type 1 diabetes. Sequences were obtained from naive CD4+ T cells from blood. This rearrangement joins TRBV18 to TRBJ1-5; a weak D match, TRBD1 (5 bases). The CDR3, as DNA: TGTGCCAGCTCACCCTCCAGGGACAATCAGCCCCAGCATTTT. Encoded protein: CASSPSRDNQPQHF.